A single sample gave rise to the 30 T cell receptor beta chains below, sequenced in a study of T cell repertoires in cytomegalovirus infection. TCRdb reanalysed the reads using MiXCR and keeps one entry per CDR3 protein. The sample has a few hundred thousand distinct CDR3 sequences, 9.1% seen once. The sequenced material came from PBMCs. The receptors come from a human donor in good health (CMV status not recorded). Some clones in this sample may be carry-over from other donors' samples.

The table lists this clonotype with many counts. The J gene is TRBJ1-4, the V gene TRBV7-3; no definite D call. The CDR3 loop spans 16 amino acids. V was shortened by 1 base and J by 8 bases, with 17 bases between the two germline ends. Germline CDR1 is SGHTA and CDR2 is FQGTGA. CDR3 amino acids: CASSLSPAPEEEKLFF. CDR3 DNA sequence: TGTGCCAGCAGCTTAAGCCCAGCTCCTGAGGAAGAAAAACTGTTTTTT.

At least ten counts were recorded for this clonotype. DNA for the CDR3: TGTGCCAGCAGCTTAGCGCGGGCGAATGAGCAGTTCTTC. Its protein is CASSLARANEQFF. The V gene is TRBV7-2, the J gene TRBJ2-1; D may be TRBD2 (5 bases). CDR1 and CDR2 (germline): SGHTA, FQGNSA. CDR3 length equals 13 residues. V was pared by 0 bases and J by 7 bases, with 7 bases between.

There are many counts of this clonotype. The V call is TRBV7-2, the J call TRBJ1-2; 9 bases match TRBD1. Germline loops: CDR1 SGHTA, CDR2 FQGNSA. With V trimmed by 5 bases and J by 6 bases, 13 bases remained unmatched. This CDR3 has 16 amino acids. The CDR3 sequence: CASSDGRTGAMNGYTF. DNA of the CDR3: TGTGCCAGCAGCGATGGCCGGACAGGGGCGATGAATGGCTACACCTTC.

This clonotype appeared many times. The genes are TRBV20-1 and TRBJ1-5, with D hard to call. Trimming cost V 3 bases and J 2 bases, with 17 bases left between them. The CDR3 is 16 residues long. The germline V gene encodes CDR1 DFQATT and CDR2 SNEGSKA (reference sequence). The CDR3, as DNA: TGCAGTGCTAGTAGTTGGCAGGCGGTGGGCAATCAGCCCCAGCATTTT. This gives the protein CSASSWQAVGNQPQHF.

This clonotype was observed many times. The rearrangement uses TRBV7-2 and TRBJ2-2; 7 nucleotides line up with TRBD1. The CDR3 is 14 residues long. Per the germline V gene, CDR1 is SGHTA and CDR2 is FQGNSA. J was trimmed by 4 bases and V by 4 bases; bases with no gene match: 3. The CDR3 protein is CASSYYRGTGELFF. CDR3 in DNA: TGTGCCAGCAGCTATTACAGGGGCACCGGGGAGCTGTTTTTT.

This clonotype was recorded a few times. CDR3 DNA: TGTGCCAGCAGTTTAAGGGGGGAGGCCTATGGCTACACCTTC. Protein sequence: CASSLRGEAYGYTF. The chain recombines TRBV12-3 or TRBV12-4 with TRBJ1-2, with D perhaps TRBD1 (6 bases). The V end was cut by 2 bases, the J end by 4 bases, with 11 bases between. The CDR3 extends over 14 amino acids.

This clonotype was seen ten or more times. The chain uses TRBV12-3 or TRBV12-4 and TRBJ1-5; 8 bases are shared with TRBD1. J was trimmed by 4 bases and V by 4 bases; bases with no gene match: 6. The CDR3 covers 15 residues. The CDR3: CASSSSGGSNQPQHF. The CDR3 DNA follows: TGTGCCAGCAGTTCATCAGGGGGCTCGAATCAGCCCCAGCATTTT.

In its sample, this clonotype was seen many times. CDR3 sequence (DNA): TGTGCCAGCAGCTTAGCTCAGGGGACTAGCTACAATGAGCAGTTCTTC. This translates into CASSLAQGTSYNEQFF. The chain joins TRBV7-2 to TRBJ2-1; 8 bases are a match to TRBD2. Germline-derived CDR1 and CDR2 are SGHTA and FQGNSA. V dropped 0 bases and J dropped 3; count of bases not matched to a gene: 4. The CDR3 is 16 residues long.

The chain uses TRBV12-3 or TRBV12-4 and TRBJ1-2; 8 nucleotides line up with TRBD1. With V trimmed by 6 bases and J by 6 bases, 6 bases remained unmatched. This CDR3 is 13 amino acids long. The CDR3 sequence: CASSSTRGHGYTF. The CDR3 DNA sequence: TGTGCCAGCAGCAGCACCAGGGGGCATGGCTACACCTTC.

This clonotype was observed a handful of times. The gene calls are TRBV6-2 or TRBV6-3 and TRBJ2-1; 9 bases align to TRBD2. CDR1 is MNHEY and CDR2 is SVGEGT in the germline V gene. The CDR3 covers 15 residues. V lost 2 bases, J lost 5 bases, and 4 bases stayed unmatched. CDR3 protein: CASSYTASGNNEQFF. In DNA form, the CDR3 reads TGTGCCAGCAGTTACACCGCTAGCGGGAACAATGAGCAGTTCTTC.

This clonotype was observed many times. The V and J genes are TRBV7-8 and TRBJ1-4; TRBD1 agrees at 8 bases. The V gene's germline CDR1 is SGHVS and CDR2 FQNEAQ. This CDR3 region has 15 residues. The V and J ends lost 6 bases and 7 bases, in that order; junction bases with no gene match: 10. The CDR3 nucleotides read TGTGCCAGCAGTCCAAACAGGGGGAAAACTGAAAAACTGTTTTTT. Residues: CASSPNRGKTEKLFF. The whole variable domain, remainder taken from reference TRBV7-8 and TRBJ1-4, is GAGVSQSPRYKVAKRGQDVALRCDPISGHVSLFWYQQALGQGPEFLTYFQNEAQLDKSGLPSDRFFAERPEGSVSTLKIQRTQQEDSAVYLCASSPNRGKTEKLFFGSGTQLSVL.

This clonotype was detected many times. This chain joins TRBV7-2 and TRBJ1-2, with no clear D. The CDR3 covers 11 residues. Germline V lookup: CDR1 SGHTA, CDR2 FQGNSA. V lost 1 base and J 8 bases, leaving 5 bases between the germline ends. The CDR3 DNA follows: TGTGCCAGCAGCTTAGGACGAGGCTACACCTTC. This codes for CASSLGRGYTF. Full variable domain (rest looked up from reference TRBV7-2 and TRBJ1-2): GAGVSQSPSNKVTEKGKDVELRCDPISGHTALYWYRQSLGQGLEFLIYFQGNSAPDKSGLPSDRFSAERTGGSVSTLTIQRTQQEDSAVYLCASSLGRGYTFGSGTRLTVV.

This clonotype has just a few counts. The rearrangement joins TRBV19 to TRBJ1-1; TRBD1 aligns across 11 bases. The junction had 5 bases not matched to a gene; V was cut back by 6 bases and J by 5 bases. The V gene's germline CDR1 is LNHDA and CDR2 SQIVND (reference sequence). The CDR3 runs to 14 residues. CDR3 loop: CASRTDRGRTEAFF. The CDR3 nucleotides read TGTGCCAGTAGGACGGACAGGGGGCGGACTGAAGCTTTCTTT.

The sample holds many counts of this clonotype. The genes are TRBV19 and TRBJ1-4; possible D gene TRBD1, 5 bases. The CDR3 spans 15 residues. Trimming stripped 6 bases from V and 0 bases from J, with 11 bases between. CDR1 and CDR2 (germline): LNHDA, SQIVND (reference sequence). CDR3 region: CASSPGRATNEKLFF. The DNA of the CDR3 is TGTGCCAGTAGCCCAGGGCGGGCAACTAATGAAAAACTGTTTTTT.

The chain has TRBV30 and TRBJ2-1; 9 bases map to TRBD2. V was pared by 1 base and J by 8 bases, with 6 bases of the junction left unmatched. CDR3 size: 14 residues. Germline CDR1 reads GTSNPN; CDR2 reads SVGIG (reference sequence). The CDR3 sequence: CAWSGSSGIDEQFF. The CDR3 coding sequence is TGTGCCTGGAGTGGTTCTAGCGGGATTGATGAGCAGTTCTTC.

At least ten counts were recorded for this clonotype. The V call is TRBV4-3, the J call TRBJ2-7; maybe TRBD1 (5 bases). Trimming cost V 0 bases and J 2 bases, with 14 bases left between them. Germline V gene sequence: CDR1 LGHNA, CDR2 YSLEER. The CDR3 spans 16 residues. CDR3 sequence: CASSQDGAGKTYEQYF. In DNA form, the CDR3 reads TGCGCCAGCAGCCAAGATGGGGCAGGGAAAACCTACGAGCAGTACTTC.

This clonotype was seen more than once but under ten times. CDR3 amino acids: CASSAPGQGGNEQFF. CDR3 in DNA: TGTGCCAGTAGTGCCCCGGGACAGGGGGGCAATGAGCAGTTCTTC. The V call is TRBV19, the J call TRBJ2-1; 11 nucleotides line up with TRBD1. CDR3 length equals 15 residues. The V gene's germline CDR1 is LNHDA and CDR2 SQIVND (reference sequence). V trimming: 5 bases; J trimming: 6 bases; junction bases outside the gene matches: 6.

This clonotype was found many times. The chain joins TRBV7-2 to TRBJ1-5, with 9 positions matching TRBD1. Germline V gene data show CDR1 as SGHTA and CDR2 as FQGNSA. Trimming cost V 8 bases and J 7 bases; bases outside gene matches: 12. This CDR3 has 15 residues. The CDR3 region is CASGRDRVVGQPQHF. CDR3 DNA: TGTGCCAGCGGCAGGGACAGGGTAGTAGGGCAGCCCCAGCATTTT. The complete variable domain, with remaining parts taken from reference TRBV7-2 and TRBJ1-5, reads GAGVSQSPSNKVTEKGKDVELRCDPISGHTALYWYRQSLGQGLEFLIYFQGNSAPDKSGLPSDRFSAERTGGSVSTLTIQRTQQEDSAVYLCASGRDRVVGQPQHFGDGTRLSIL.

This clonotype was observed at least ten times. The gene calls are TRBV7-2 and TRBJ1-2, with no clear D. The V gene's germline CDR1 is SGHTA and CDR2 FQGNSA. Trimming removed 5 bases from V and 1 base from J, with 14 bases in between. The CDR3 length is 15 residues. The CDR3 reads CASSRIKGSNYGYTF. CDR3 DNA: TGTGCCAGCAGCCGTATAAAGGGTAGTAACTATGGCTACACCTTC.

This clonotype appeared many times. The chain recombines TRBV7-6 with TRBJ1-2, with D perhaps matching TRBD1 (5 bases). Per the germline V gene, CDR1 is SGHVS and CDR2 is FNYEAQ. V lost 1 base to trimming and J lost 0 bases, with 9 bases between them. The CDR3 is 15 amino acids. In nucleotides, the CDR3 is TGTGCCAGCAGCTTAGGGGCAGGGACTAACTATGGCTACACCTTC. This encodes CASSLGAGTNYGYTF.

The chain carries TRBV5-4 and TRBJ2-3; tentatively, D is TRBD2 (7 bases). CDR3 length: 14 residues. CDR1 is SGHNT, CDR2 YYREEE, per germline (reference sequence). V was cut by 7 bases and J by 3 bases, with 15 bases left in between. The CDR3 sequence: CASGHREGTDTQYF. In DNA, the CDR3 is TGTGCCAGCGGCCACAGGGAGGGGACAGATACGCAGTATTTT.

This clonotype was observed at least ten times. The V gene is TRBV20-1, the J gene TRBJ1-1; TRBD1 agrees at 7 bases. The germline V gene encodes CDR1 DFQATT and CDR2 SNEGSKA (reference sequence). V lost 2 bases, J lost 5 bases, and 8 bases stayed unmatched. The CDR3 is 14 amino acids. For the CDR3, the DNA is TGCAGTGCTAGACCGAACAGGGGAAGGACTGAAGCTTTCTTT. This gives the protein CSARPNRGRTEAFF.

The chain carries TRBV7-2 and TRBJ2-7, with 7 nucleotides matching TRBD1. Germline CDR1 reads SGHTA; CDR2 reads FQGNSA. This CDR3 is 15 amino acids long. V shed 6 bases, J shed 7 bases, and the junction held 15 bases outside the gene matches. The CDR3 DNA sequence: TGTGCCAGCAGACGCCGCCTAGGGGGCGCGGAGGAGCAGTACTTC. Amino acid sequence: CASRRRLGGAEEQYF.

There are a few counts of this clonotype. V usage is TRBV10-3 and J usage is TRBJ2-7; 12 nucleotides align to TRBD2. CDR1 ENHRY and CDR2 SYGVKD come from the germline V gene. The CDR3 contains 15 residues. V shed 8 bases, J shed 1 base, and the junction held 6 bases outside the gene matches. In DNA, the CDR3 is TGTGCCATCGGGGGGACTAGCGGGCAATCCTACGAGCAGTACTTC. Protein: CAIGGTSGQSYEQYF.

This clonotype came up many times. The chain recombines TRBV28 with TRBJ1-1, with 7 bases that match TRBD1. Unmatched junction bases numbered 8, after V lost 6 bases and J lost 1 base. Per the germline V gene, CDR1 is MDHEN and CDR2 is SYDVKM. This CDR3 spans 15 amino acids. In DNA form, the CDR3 reads TGTGCCAGCAGCCTAACAGGGGCAGCGAACACTGAAGCTTTCTTT. Its protein product is CASSLTGAANTEAFF.

This clonotype came up many times. The chain uses TRBV7-8 and TRBJ2-1; maybe TRBD2 (5 bases). CDR1 and CDR2 (germline): SGHVS, FQNEAQ. Between the trimmed V and J ends, which lost 5 bases and 10 bases, there was a span of 18 bases. The CDR3 runs to 14 residues. CDR3 sequence: CASSIGLSLREQFF. The CDR3, as DNA: TGTGCCAGCAGCATCGGACTTTCCCTCCGGGAGCAGTTCTTC.

This clonotype has at least ten counts. The rearrangement uses TRBV7-8 and TRBJ2-1; the match to TRBD2 covers 10 bases. Per the germline V gene, CDR1 is SGHVS and CDR2 is FQNEAQ. V shed 5 bases, J shed 4 bases, and the junction held 2 bases outside the gene matches. This CDR3 is built from 14 residues. The CDR3 protein is CASSISGGYNEQFF. CDR3 DNA: TGTGCCAGCAGCATTAGCGGGGGGTACAATGAGCAGTTCTTC.

This clonotype was observed at least ten times. The chain joins TRBV7-9 to TRBJ1-1, with D unresolved. Germline V gene lookup returns CDR1 SEHNR and CDR2 FQNEAQ (reference sequence). Trimming cost V 5 bases and J 3 bases, with 13 bases left between them. This CDR3 comprises 14 residues. CDR3: CASSGRTRDTEAFF. DNA of the CDR3: TGTGCCAGCAGCGGACGGACTCGGGACACTGAAGCTTTCTTT.

This clonotype was counted ten times or more. The chain joins TRBV12-3 or TRBV12-4 to TRBJ2-3, with D perhaps matching TRBD2 (6 bases). Trimming removed 1 base from V and 8 bases from J, with 10 bases in between. The CDR3 totals 13 residues. In DNA form, the CDR3 reads TGTGCCAGCAGTTTAGGTTTGGGAGGTACGCAGTATTTT. This encodes CASSLGLGGTQYF.

This chain connects TRBV7-2 to TRBJ1-4, with 7 bases identical to TRBD1. Looked up from germline, CDR1 is SGHTA and CDR2 is FQGNSA. V lost 5 bases, J lost 7 bases, and 7 bases stayed unmatched. The CDR3 loop spans 14 amino acids. The CDR3 region is CASSPTGWGEKLFF. CDR3 coding DNA: TGTGCCAGCAGCCCGACAGGGTGGGGTGAAAAACTGTTTTTT.